Listed here are 5 T cell receptor beta chains from one sample, sequenced in a study of shared clonotypes between healthy human individuals. This table comes from immunoSEQ multiplex PCR, and its TCRdb copy is limited to in-frame clones, with some not included. The table includes 2 million to 2.5 million clones, under 95% detected once. The sample was naive CD4+ T cells from PBMCs. Subset reported: CD45RA+ positively selected. The receptors originated from a man aged 18 to 30 in good health. Some clones in this sample may be carry-over from other donors' samples.

This chain connects TRBV7-9 to TRBJ2-1; TRBD2 agrees at 8 bases. The CDR3 length is 18 residues. The germline CDR1 and CDR2 sequences are SEHNR and FQNEAQ (reference sequence). Trimming cost V 7 bases and J 0 bases; bases outside gene matches: 14. Here the CDR3 reads CASTTTWASGLSYNEQFF. The CDR3, as DNA: TGTGCCAGCACCACAACCTGGGCTAGCGGGCTCTCCTACAATGAGCAGTTCTTC.

V and J are TRBV10-3 and TRBJ1-2; 7 nucleotides match TRBD1. After removal of 5 bases from V and 4 bases from J, the junction contained 4 bases not matched to a gene. Germline lookup yields CDR1 ENHRY and CDR2 SYGVKD. This CDR3 is 13 amino acids long. CDR3 amino acids: CAISTGTAYGYTF. The CDR3 DNA reads as TGTGCCATCAGTACCGGGACAGCCTATGGCTACACCTTC.

The chain links TRBV19 to TRBJ2-1; D call uncertain. Germline V gene lookup returns CDR1 LNHDA and CDR2 SQIVND (reference sequence). V was trimmed by 5 bases and J by 7 bases, leaving 6 bases between them. The CDR3 has 11 residues. CDR3 bases: TGTGCCAGTAGTCAAGCGAATGAGCAGTTCTTC. Amino acid sequence: CASSQANEQFF.

CDR3: CAIRDAYEQYF. In nucleotides, the CDR3 is TGCGCCATCCGGGACGCCTACGAGCAGTACTTC. The chain combines TRBV5-1 with TRBJ2-7; D could derive from TRBD1 or TRBD2 (5 bases each). The CDR3 loop spans 11 amino acids. CDR1 and CDR2 (germline): SGHRS, YFSETQ. The V end lost 9 bases, the J end lost 2 bases, and 9 bases lay between the germline ends.

The chain has TRBV6-1 and TRBJ1-2; D remains ambiguous. Germline V gene data show CDR1 as MNHNS and CDR2 as SASEGT. The CDR3 sequence is 14 residues long. Trimming removed 7 bases from V and 4 bases from J, with 16 bases in between. The CDR3 sequence is CASTPRAPAYGYTF. The CDR3 nucleotides are TGTGCCAGCACCCCGCGGGCACCTGCCTATGGCTACACCTTC.